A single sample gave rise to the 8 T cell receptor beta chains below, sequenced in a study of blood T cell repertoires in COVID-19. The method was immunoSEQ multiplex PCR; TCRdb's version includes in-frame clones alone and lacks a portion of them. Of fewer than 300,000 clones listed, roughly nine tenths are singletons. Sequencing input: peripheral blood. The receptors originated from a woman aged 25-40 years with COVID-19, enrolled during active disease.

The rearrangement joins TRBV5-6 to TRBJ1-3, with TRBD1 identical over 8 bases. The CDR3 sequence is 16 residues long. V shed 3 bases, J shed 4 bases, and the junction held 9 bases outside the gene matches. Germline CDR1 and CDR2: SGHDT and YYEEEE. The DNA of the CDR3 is TGTGCCAGCAGCTCCACCTCCGGACAGGGCGGAAACACCATATATTTT. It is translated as CASSSTSGQGGNTIYF.

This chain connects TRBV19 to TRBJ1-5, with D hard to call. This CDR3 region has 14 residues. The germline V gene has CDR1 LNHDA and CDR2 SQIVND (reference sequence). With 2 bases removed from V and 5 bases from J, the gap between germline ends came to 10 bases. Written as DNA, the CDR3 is TGTGCCAGTAGTATAATTGTTCCTGATCAGCCCCAGCATTTT. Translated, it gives CASSIIVPDQPQHF.

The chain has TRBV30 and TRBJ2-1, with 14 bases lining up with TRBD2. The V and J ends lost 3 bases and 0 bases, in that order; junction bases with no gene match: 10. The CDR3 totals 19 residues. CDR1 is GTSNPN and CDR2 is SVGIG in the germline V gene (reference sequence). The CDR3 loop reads CAWRKTRTSGRSSYNEQFF. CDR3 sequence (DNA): TGTGCCTGGAGAAAAACCCGGACTAGCGGGAGGAGCTCCTACAATGAGCAGTTCTTC.

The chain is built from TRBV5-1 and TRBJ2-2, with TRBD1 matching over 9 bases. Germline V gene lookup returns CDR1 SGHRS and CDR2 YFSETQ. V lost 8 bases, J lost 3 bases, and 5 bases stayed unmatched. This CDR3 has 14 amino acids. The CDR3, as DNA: TGCGCCAGGGAGCGGACAGGGGACACCGGGGAGCTGTTTTTT. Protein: CARERTGDTGELFF.

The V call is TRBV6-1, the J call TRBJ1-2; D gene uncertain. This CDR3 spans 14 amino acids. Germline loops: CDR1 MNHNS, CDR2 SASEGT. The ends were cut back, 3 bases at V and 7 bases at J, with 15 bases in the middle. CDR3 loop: CASSDSRTESGYTF. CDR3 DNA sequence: TGTGCCAGCAGTGACAGTCGTACCGAAAGTGGCTACACCTTC.

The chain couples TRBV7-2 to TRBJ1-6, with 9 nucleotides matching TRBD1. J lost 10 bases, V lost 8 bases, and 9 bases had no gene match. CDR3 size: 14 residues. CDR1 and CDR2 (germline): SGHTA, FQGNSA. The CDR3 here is CASSPGQGTSPLHF. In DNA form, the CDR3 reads TGTGCCAGCTCACCGGGACAGGGAACATCACCCCTCCACTTT.

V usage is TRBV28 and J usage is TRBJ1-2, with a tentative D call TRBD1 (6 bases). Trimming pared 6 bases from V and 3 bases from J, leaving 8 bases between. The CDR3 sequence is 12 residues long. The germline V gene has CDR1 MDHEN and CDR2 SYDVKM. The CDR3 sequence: CASRPGDYGYTF. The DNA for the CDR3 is TGTGCCAGCAGGCCAGGGGACTATGGCTACACCTTC.

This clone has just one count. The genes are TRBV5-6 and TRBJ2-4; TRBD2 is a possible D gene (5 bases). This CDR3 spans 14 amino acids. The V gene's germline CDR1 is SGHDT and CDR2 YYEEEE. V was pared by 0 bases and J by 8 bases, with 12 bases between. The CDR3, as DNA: TGTGCCAGCAGCTTGGGAGATTCAGCGGACATTCAGTACTTC. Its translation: CASSLGDSADIQYF.